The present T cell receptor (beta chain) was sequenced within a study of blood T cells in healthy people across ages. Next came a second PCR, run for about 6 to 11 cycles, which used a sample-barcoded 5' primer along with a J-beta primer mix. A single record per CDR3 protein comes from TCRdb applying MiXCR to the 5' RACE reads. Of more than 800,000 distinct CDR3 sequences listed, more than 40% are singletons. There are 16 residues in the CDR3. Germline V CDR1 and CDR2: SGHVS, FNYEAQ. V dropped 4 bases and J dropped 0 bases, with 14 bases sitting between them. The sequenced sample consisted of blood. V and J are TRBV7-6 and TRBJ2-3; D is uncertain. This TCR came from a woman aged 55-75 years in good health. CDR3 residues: CASSSVVGASTDTQYF. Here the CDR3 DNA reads TGTGCCAGCAGCTCCGTGGTGGGCGCGAGCACAGATACGCAGTATTTT.